What follows is one T cell receptor beta chain and its context. The junction does not match germline at one end; this may be a read error. The data originate from a study of tumor-infiltrating lymphocytes in primary liver carcinoma. The source material, roughly 18-30 mg of unsorted bulk tissue, was used to co-extract RNA and DNA. The cohort consisted of patients whose primary liver carcinoma was surgically resected. This CDR3 spans 13 amino acids. From germline, CDR1 is SEHNR and CDR2 FQNEAQ (reference sequence). From 450 to 550 ng total RNA, TCR beta cDNA was generated with a primer in the constant region. TCR beta libraries came from three nested multiplex PCR rounds using slightly modified ARM-PCR. PCR rounds one and two used TRBV1-TRBV30 forward primers with a C-beta reverse primer for approximately 11 cycles each. TCRdb re-called the multiplex PCR reads through MiXCR, storing one row per CDR3 protein. The sample has 150,000 to 200,000 distinct CDR3 sequences, around four fifths seen once; the top ten hold roughly 18%.

The receptor comes from a middle-aged man with primary liver carcinoma and hepatitis B virus infection. The V gene is TRBV7-9, the J gene TRBJ1-1, with D perhaps TRBD1 (5 bases). The source material was tumor tissue from primary liver carcinoma. The CDR3 is CASSLNSQGEVFF. The CDR3 DNA is TGTGCCAGCAGCTTAAATAGCCAGGGTGAAGTTTTCTTT.